This TCR beta chain was observed in a study of sequential checkpoint blockade in melanoma. Specified treatment: randomized to nivolumab then ipilimumab (arm A) or the reverse (arm B). DNA-damaging chemotherapy had not been given to any patient beforehand. The assay was immunoSEQ multiplex PCR, and TCRdb's table has in-frame clones only and misses some. Of approximately 10,000 clones in the sample, about 81% were seen once. With 7 bases clipped from V and 7 bases from J, the junction kept 7 bases outside the gene matches. This CDR3 comprises 13 residues. The V gene's germline CDR1 is SNHLY and CDR2 FYNNEI.

Source: CD8+ T cells sorted from blood (inferred from file names), taken from a patient given nivolumab and ipilimumab in sequence. This chain links TRBV2 with TRBJ1-2, with 9 nucleotides matching TRBD1. The TCR sequence derives from a human donor with melanoma. CDR3 DNA sequence: TGTGCCAGCACCTCTCTGGGACAGGGTGGCTACACCTTC. Translation: CASTSLGQGGYTF.